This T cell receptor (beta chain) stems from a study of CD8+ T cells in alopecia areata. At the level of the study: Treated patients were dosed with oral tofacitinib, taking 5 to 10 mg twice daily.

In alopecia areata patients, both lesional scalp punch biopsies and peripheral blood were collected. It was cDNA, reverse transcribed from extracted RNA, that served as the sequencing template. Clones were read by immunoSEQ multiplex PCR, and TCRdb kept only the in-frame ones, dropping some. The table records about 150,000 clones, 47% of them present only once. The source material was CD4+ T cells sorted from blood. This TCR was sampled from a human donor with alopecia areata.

Here the CDR3 DNA reads TGTGCCAGCAGCTTAGCTCTATATAGCAATCAGCCCCAGCATTTT. Its translation is CASSLALYSNQPQHF. J is TRBJ1-5 and V is TRBV7-8; no definite D call. In germline, CDR1 is SGHVS, CDR2 FQNEAQ. V shed 0 bases and J shed 0 bases, with 6 bases lying between them. This CDR3 is built from 15 residues.